The 20 T cell receptor beta chains below come from one sample, sequenced in a study of graft-versus-host responses after intestinal transplantation. No antigens are known for them. The assay was immunoSEQ multiplex PCR, and TCRdb's table has in-frame clones only and misses some. The sample comprises tens of thousands of clones, roughly 91% of which are singletons, and approximately 2% rests with the top ten. The source material was unstimulated CD8+ T cells sorted from spleen or lymph node cells, sampled before intestinal transplant. Receptors originate from a human donor who received an intestinal transplant.

V gene TRBV29-1 combines with J gene TRBJ1-1; D ambiguous. The germline V gene encodes CDR1 SQVTM and CDR2 ANQGSEA. There are 12 residues in the CDR3. The V end lost 2 bases, the J end lost 7 bases, and 11 bases lay between the germline ends. The CDR3 DNA reads as TGCAGCGTTGAAATCCCGGGAGGTGAAGCTTTCTTT. This gives the protein CSVEIPGGEAFF.

The gene calls are TRBV2 and TRBJ2-7; 10 nucleotides match TRBD2. CDR1 is SNHLY, CDR2 FYNNEI, per germline. The CDR3 runs to 14 residues. Germline trimming cut 6 bases from V and 4 bases from J; bases unmatched to any gene: 6. The CDR3 is CASRVSGGSYEQYF. The CDR3, as DNA: TGTGCCAGCAGGGTTAGCGGGGGGTCGTACGAGCAGTACTTC.

This clone was observed once. The sample contains more than one DNA sequence encoding this CDR3. The genes are TRBV6-5 and TRBJ1-1; no definite D call. CDR3 size: 13 residues. Trimming cost V 5 bases and J 1 base, with 8 bases left between them. The V gene's germline CDR1 is MNHEY and CDR2 SVGAGI. This chain's CDR3 is CASSPTGNTEAFF. CDR3 nucleotides: TGTGCCAGCAGTCCTACGGGGAACACTGAAGCTTTCTTT.

V gene TRBV7-9 combines with J gene TRBJ1-1, with 8 positions matching TRBD1. The CDR3 extends over 14 amino acids. Trimming cost V 7 bases and J 2 bases; bases outside gene matches: 6. Germline V gene sequence: CDR1 SEHNR, CDR2 FQNEAQ (reference sequence). CDR3: CASTLGQGNTEAFF. CDR3 nucleotides: TGTGCCAGCACTCTAGGACAGGGTAACACTGAAGCTTTCTTT.

This clone appeared a few times. The V and J genes are TRBV7-6 and TRBJ1-4, with D perhaps TRBD1 (5 bases). Looked up from germline, CDR1 is SGHVS and CDR2 is FNYEAQ. This CDR3 is 13 amino acids long. Trimming took 6 bases from V and 7 from J, leaving 12 bases between them. The CDR3 bases are TGTGCCAGCAGTTGGGGGGTATTTGAAAAACTGTTTTTT. Amino acid sequence: CASSWGVFEKLFF.

This chain joins TRBV29-1 and TRBJ2-7; D might be TRBD1 (6 bases). Germline CDR1 is SQVTM and CDR2 is ANQGSEA. This CDR3 comprises 17 residues. Trimming stripped 1 base from V and 3 bases from J, with 22 bases between. CDR3 amino acids: CSVEVSKGRGSRYEQYF. CDR3 bases: TGCAGCGTTGAAGTGTCGAAGGGAAGGGGGTCCCGCTACGAGCAGTACTTC.

The gene calls are TRBV11-2 and TRBJ1-1; D remains unclear. The CDR3 covers 13 residues. V was trimmed by 4 bases and J by 1 base, leaving 7 bases between them. Germline V gene lookup returns CDR1 SGHAT and CDR2 FQNNGV. CDR3 bases: TGTGCCAGCAGCTGGGGAGGGAACACTGAAGCTTTCTTT. Translation gives CASSWGGNTEAFF.

The CDR3 loop reads CASSPGQGYGYTF. DNA for the CDR3: TGTGCCAGCAGCCCCGGACAGGGTTATGGCTACACCTTC. The chain recombines TRBV5-5 with TRBJ1-2; 8 nucleotides agree with TRBD1. There are 13 residues in the CDR3. V was clipped by 4 bases and J by 5 bases; unmatched bases: 4. In germline, CDR1 is SGHKS, CDR2 YYEKEE (reference sequence).

This clone was observed once. The chain links TRBV11-2 to TRBJ2-7, with unresolved D. CDR1 is SGHAT and CDR2 is FQNNGV in the germline V gene. Trimming pared 4 bases from V and 2 bases from J, leaving 12 bases between. CDR3 length: 14 amino acids. CDR3 sequence reads: CASSSVLSPYEQYF. CDR3 DNA: TGTGCCAGCAGCTCGGTCCTGTCTCCCTACGAGCAGTACTTC.

This chain connects TRBV7-9 to TRBJ2-3; weak D call: TRBD2 (5 bases). Germline V gives CDR1 SEHNR, CDR2 FQNEAQ (reference sequence). V lost 5 bases and J 4 bases, leaving 7 bases between the germline ends. This CDR3 has 12 amino acids. DNA of the CDR3: TGTGCCAGCAGCCGGGGTTCAGATACGCAGTATTTT. The encoded protein is CASSRGSDTQYF.

V and J are TRBV2 and TRBJ1-1; TRBD1 is a possible D gene (6 bases). V gave up 6 bases and J gave up 0 bases, with 14 bases separating them. This CDR3 region has 15 residues. Per germline, CDR1 SNHLY and CDR2 FYNNEI. This chain's CDR3 is CASSVDSLLNTEAFF. The CDR3 coding sequence is TGTGCCAGCAGCGTGGACAGCCTCCTGAACACTGAAGCTTTCTTT.

The chain couples TRBV6-4 to TRBJ2-3; TRBD2 agrees at 11 bases. V shed 8 bases, J shed 0 bases, and the junction held 10 bases outside the gene matches. From germline, CDR1 is MRHNA and CDR2 SNTAGT. The CDR3 loop spans 17 amino acids. CDR3 bases: TGTGCCAGCTGGGGGACTAGCGGACCGACTAGCACAGATACGCAGTATTTT. It specifies CASWGTSGPTSTDTQYF.

The chain has TRBV30 and TRBJ2-6; a weak D match, TRBD1 (6 bases). The V gene lost 2 bases and the J gene lost 0 bases, with 17 bases spanning the gap. This CDR3 is built from 18 residues. The V gene's germline CDR1 is GTSNPN and CDR2 SVGIG (reference sequence). CDR3 bases: TGTGCCTGGAGTCCGGGGACACTTCCCGCCTCTGGGGCCAACGTCCTGACTTTC. Protein product: CAWSPGTLPASGANVLTF.

The chain links TRBV11-2 to TRBJ2-7; TRBD2 agrees at 11 bases. The CDR3 is 15 amino acids. Trimming removed 1 base from V and 5 bases from J; junction bases left unmatched: 4. Germline V CDR1 and CDR2: SGHAT, FQNNGV. Here the CDR3 DNA reads TGTGCCAGCAGCTTAGTAGCGGGGGGGGCGGACGAGCAGTACTTC. Translating gives CASSLVAGGADEQYF. Filled out from reference TRBV11-2 and TRBJ2-7, the complete variable domain reads EAGVAQSPRYKIIEKRQSVAFWCNPISGHATLYWYQQILGQGPKLLIQFQNNGVVDDSQLPKDRFSAERLKGVDSTLKIQPAKLEDSAVYLCASSLVAGGADEQYFGPGTRLTVT.

The gene calls are TRBV13 and TRBJ1-1; TRBD1 agrees at 9 bases. There are 12 residues in the CDR3. CDR1 is PRHDT, CDR2 FYEKMQ, per germline (reference sequence). V shed 8 bases, J shed 11 bases, and the junction held 9 bases outside the gene matches. CDR3 region: CASLKGQGEAFF. The CDR3 bases are TGTGCCAGCCTAAAGGGACAGGGAGAGGCTTTCTTT.

V gene TRBV4-3 combines with J gene TRBJ1-2; no firm D call. This CDR3 is built from 17 residues. Trimming left V 0 bases short and J 0 bases short, with 14 bases between. Germline V CDR1 and CDR2: LGHNA, YSLEER. The CDR3 loop reads CASSQDETPGANYGYTF. For the CDR3, the DNA is TGCGCCAGCAGCCAAGACGAGACCCCCGGAGCTAACTATGGCTACACCTTC.

The genes are TRBV6-5 and TRBJ2-6; a possible D gene is TRBD2 (6 bases). CDR3 size: 15 residues. Germline-derived CDR1 and CDR2 are MNHEY and SVGAGI. V was shortened by 5 bases and J by 0 bases, with 8 bases between the two germline ends. The CDR3 coding sequence is TGTGCCAGCAGTGGGGGGAGCTCTGGGGCCAACGTCCTGACTTTC. Residues: CASSGGSSGANVLTF.

V and J are TRBV6-5 and TRBJ1-2; D may be TRBD1 (6 bases). This CDR3 has 14 amino acids. V was shortened by 7 bases and J by 3 bases, with 15 bases between the two germline ends. Per germline, CDR1 MNHEY and CDR2 SVGAGI. The CDR3 nucleotides read TGTGCCAGCACCAAAAGGGGGGGATACTATGGCTACACCTTC. Translating gives CASTKRGGYYGYTF.

The CDR3 nucleotides are TGTGCCAGCAGCTCCCCCGGGGGGGGGTTGAGATACGAGCAGTACTTC. Translation: CASSSPGGGLRYEQYF. This chain joins TRBV7-8 and TRBJ2-7; 8 nucleotides align to TRBD2. The CDR3 spans 16 residues. Germline V lookup: CDR1 SGHVS, CDR2 FQNEAQ. J lost 4 bases, V lost 4 bases, and 12 bases had no gene match.

The rearrangement links TRBV15 to TRBJ2-4, with TRBD2 matching over 7 bases. This CDR3 region has 18 residues. Germline CDR1 and CDR2: LNHNV and YYDKDF (reference sequence). V lost 1 base to trimming and J lost 0 bases; unmatched junction nucleotides: 9. The CDR3 sequence is CATSRGFTSDEAKNIQYF. In DNA, the CDR3 is TGTGCCACCAGCAGAGGCTTTACTAGCGATGAAGCCAAAAACATTCAGTACTTC.